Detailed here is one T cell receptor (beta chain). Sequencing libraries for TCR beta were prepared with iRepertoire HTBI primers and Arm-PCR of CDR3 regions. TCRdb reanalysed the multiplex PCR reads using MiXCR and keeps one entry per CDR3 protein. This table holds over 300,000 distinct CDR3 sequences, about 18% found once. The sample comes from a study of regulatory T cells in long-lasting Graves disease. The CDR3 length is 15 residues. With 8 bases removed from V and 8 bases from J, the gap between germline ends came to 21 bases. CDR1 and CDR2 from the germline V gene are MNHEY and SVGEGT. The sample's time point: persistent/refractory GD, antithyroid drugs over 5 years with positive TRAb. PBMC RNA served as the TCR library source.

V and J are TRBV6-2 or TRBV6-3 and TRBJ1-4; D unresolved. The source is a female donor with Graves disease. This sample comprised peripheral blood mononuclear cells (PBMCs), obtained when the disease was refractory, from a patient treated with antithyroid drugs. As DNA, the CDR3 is TGTGCCAGCGGGAAAGTTGGCGGACTGCGGGAAAAACTGTTTTTT. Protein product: CASGKVGGLREKLFF.